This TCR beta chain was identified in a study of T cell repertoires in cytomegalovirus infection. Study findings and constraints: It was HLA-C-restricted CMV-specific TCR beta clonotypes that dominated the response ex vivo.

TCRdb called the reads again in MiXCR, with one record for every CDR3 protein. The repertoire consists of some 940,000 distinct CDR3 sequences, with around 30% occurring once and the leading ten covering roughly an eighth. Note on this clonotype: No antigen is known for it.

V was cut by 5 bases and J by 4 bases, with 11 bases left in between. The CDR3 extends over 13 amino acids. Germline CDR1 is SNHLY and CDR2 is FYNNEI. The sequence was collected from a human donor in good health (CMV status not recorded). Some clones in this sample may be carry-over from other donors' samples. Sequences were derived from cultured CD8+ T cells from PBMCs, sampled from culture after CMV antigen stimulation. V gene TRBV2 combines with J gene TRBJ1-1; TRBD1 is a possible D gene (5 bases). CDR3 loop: CASSFRVTTEAFF. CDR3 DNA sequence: TGTGCCAGCAGTTTCAGGGTTACCACTGAAGCTTTCTTT.